This TCR beta chain was documented in a study of T-cell memory formation after mild COVID-19. Study-wide points: Whether second-wave clones peaking at day 37 were SARS-CoV-2 specific went unconfirmed. A subset of responding clones appeared in pre-infection memory, suggesting cross-reactive memory joined. Clones that contracted from day 15 to 85 had balanced CD4/CD8; later expanders were CD4+ biased.

This clonotype showed up just a few times. What it binds is unknown. Trimming cost V 0 bases and J 4 bases, with 15 bases left between them. There are 16 residues in the CDR3. Germline CDR1 reads LGHNA; CDR2 reads YSLEER. Using constant-segment primers, 5'RACE produced TCR alpha and TCR beta cDNA libraries carrying sample barcodes and UMIs. TCRdb recomputed calls from the 5' RACE reads with MiXCR, one row per CDR3 protein. Here the sample spans fewer than 450,000 distinct CDR3 sequences, more than 20% being singletons. Specimen: PBMCs or a T cell subset sorted from them (not recorded which). V usage is TRBV4-3 and J usage is TRBJ1-2, with D unresolved. The receptor comes from an adult woman who had mild COVID-19 (a few samples of this study predate the infection). Cell type and time point are not known. CDR3 in DNA: TGCGCCAGCAGCCAAGATGAGAGCGTACAGATCTATGGCTACACCTTC. Protein product: CASSQDESVQIYGYTF.